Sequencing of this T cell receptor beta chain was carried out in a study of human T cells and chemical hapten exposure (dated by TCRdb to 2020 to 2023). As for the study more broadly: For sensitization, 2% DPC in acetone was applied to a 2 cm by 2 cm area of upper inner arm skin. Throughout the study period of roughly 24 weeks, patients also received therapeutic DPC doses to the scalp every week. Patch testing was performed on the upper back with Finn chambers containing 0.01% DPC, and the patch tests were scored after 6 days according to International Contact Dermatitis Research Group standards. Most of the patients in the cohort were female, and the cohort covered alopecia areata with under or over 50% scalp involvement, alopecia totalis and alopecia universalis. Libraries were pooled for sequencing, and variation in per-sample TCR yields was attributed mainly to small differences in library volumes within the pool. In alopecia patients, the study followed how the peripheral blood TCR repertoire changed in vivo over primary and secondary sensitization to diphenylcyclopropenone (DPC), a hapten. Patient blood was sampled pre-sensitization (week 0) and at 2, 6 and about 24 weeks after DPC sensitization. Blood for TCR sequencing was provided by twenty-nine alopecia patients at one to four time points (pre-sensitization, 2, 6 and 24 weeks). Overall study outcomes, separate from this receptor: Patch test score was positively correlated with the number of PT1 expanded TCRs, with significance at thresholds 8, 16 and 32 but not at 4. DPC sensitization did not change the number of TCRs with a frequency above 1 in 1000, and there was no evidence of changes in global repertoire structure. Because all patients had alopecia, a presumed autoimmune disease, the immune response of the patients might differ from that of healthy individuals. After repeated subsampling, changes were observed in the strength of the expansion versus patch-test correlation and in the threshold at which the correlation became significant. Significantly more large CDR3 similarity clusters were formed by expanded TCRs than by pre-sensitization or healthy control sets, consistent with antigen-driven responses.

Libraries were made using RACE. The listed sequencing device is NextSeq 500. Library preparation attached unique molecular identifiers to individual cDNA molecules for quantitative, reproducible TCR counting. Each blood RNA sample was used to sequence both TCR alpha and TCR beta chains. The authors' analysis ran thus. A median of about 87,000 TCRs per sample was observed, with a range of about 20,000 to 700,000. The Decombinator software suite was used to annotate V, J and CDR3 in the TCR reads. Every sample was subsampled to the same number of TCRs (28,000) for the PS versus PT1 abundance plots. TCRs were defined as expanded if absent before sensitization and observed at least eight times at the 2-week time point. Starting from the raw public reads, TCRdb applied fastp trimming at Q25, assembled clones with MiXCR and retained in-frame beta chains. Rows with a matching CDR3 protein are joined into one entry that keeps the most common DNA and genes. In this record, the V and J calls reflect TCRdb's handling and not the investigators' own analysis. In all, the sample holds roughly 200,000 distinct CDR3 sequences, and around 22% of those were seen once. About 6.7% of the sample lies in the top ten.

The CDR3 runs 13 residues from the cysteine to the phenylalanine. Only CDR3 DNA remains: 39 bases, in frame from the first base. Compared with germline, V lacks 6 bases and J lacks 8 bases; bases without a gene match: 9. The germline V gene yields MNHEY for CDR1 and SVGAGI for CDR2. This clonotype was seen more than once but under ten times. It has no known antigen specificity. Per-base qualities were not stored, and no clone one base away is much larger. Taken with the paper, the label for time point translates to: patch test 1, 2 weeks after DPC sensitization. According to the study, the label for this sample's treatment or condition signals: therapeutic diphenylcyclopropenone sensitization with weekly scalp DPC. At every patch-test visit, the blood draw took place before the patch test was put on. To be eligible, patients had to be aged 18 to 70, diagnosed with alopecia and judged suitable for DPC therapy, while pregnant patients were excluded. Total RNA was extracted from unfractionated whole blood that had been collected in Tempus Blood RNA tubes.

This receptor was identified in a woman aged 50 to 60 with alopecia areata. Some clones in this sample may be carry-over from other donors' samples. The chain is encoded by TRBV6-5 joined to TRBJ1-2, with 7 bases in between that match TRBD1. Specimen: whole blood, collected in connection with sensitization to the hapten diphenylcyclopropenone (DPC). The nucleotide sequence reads TGTGCCAGCAGAATCGACAGGGAAGGAGGCTACACCTTC. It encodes CASRIDREGGYTF.